This TCR beta chain comes out of a study of cytomegalovirus exposure and HLA in healthy donors. Vbeta (60) and Jbeta (13) primers were used in the PCR. Using immunoSEQ multiplex PCR, the repertoire was profiled, and TCRdb retains in-frame clones only, with some absent. Among 170,000 or so clones, around 77% were seen once, and the ten largest hold 1%. The table lists this clone with a few counts. From germline, CDR1 is MDHEN and CDR2 SYDVKM. The CDR3 is 17 residues long. V lost 2 bases and J lost 3; bases outside the gene matches: 10. The chain employs TRBV28 and TRBJ2-7, with 10 bases that match TRBD2. The receptor comes from a woman between 50 and 59 years old in good health and CMV-seropositive. Sequenced sample: PBMCs. The CDR3 sequence is CASSLPPSSGSNYEQYF. The CDR3 DNA reads TGTGCCAGCAGTTTACCCCCATCTAGCGGGAGCAACTACGAGCAGTACTTC.